Included here is one T cell receptor (beta chain) sequence, with context. V was clipped by 5 bases and J by 1 base; unmatched bases: 10. The CDR3 runs to 16 residues. Germline CDR1 and CDR2: SQVTM and ANQGSEA. These data come from a study of OX40 agonist ivuxolimab in advanced cancers. The data were produced by immunoSEQ multiplex PCR, yet TCRdb's version contains in-frame clones alone and is incomplete. Here the sample spans more than 60,000 clones, around 87% being singletons. The chain joins TRBV29-1 to TRBJ2-3, with 9 bases that match TRBD2. The specimen was CD4+ or CD8+ T cells sorted from blood, collected in a trial of the OX40 agonist ivuxolimab. The sequence derives from an adult with an advanced solid tumor such as melanoma, head and neck, liver or kidney cancer. In nucleotides, the CDR3 is TGCAGCGTTTCCCCTTACGCTAGCGGGGGCACAGATACGCAGTATTTT. This encodes CSVSPYASGGTDTQYF.